This TCR beta chain was identified in a study of control samples from healthy donors and cancer patients (dated by TCRdb to the early 2020s). About this clone: The antigen it binds to is not known. There are no base qualities to consult, and no much larger clone falls within one base.

V and J lose 4 bases and 2 bases, and a span of 12 bases separates them. CDR1 and CDR2 are read off the germline V gene as SNHLY and FYNNEI. The CDR3 has 14 amino acids, counting the end cysteine and phenylalanine. Left in the record is the CDR3 DNA by itself, 42 bases read in frame from the first base. Receptors were amplified or captured by the immunoSEQ multiplex PCR assay. The immuneACCESS repertoire file appears here via TCRdb, limited to in-frame rearrangements. These files lack a portion of the clones; in checked studies, under half of the deficit traces to unresolved V genes, and the cause of the others is not known. The sample yields about 61,000 clones; around 90% were counted once. The top ten constitute less than 7% of the sample.

Recombination connected TRBV2 to TRBJ2-7, with the D gene too uncertain to name. The TCR originated in a man between 60 and 75 years old with colorectal cancer. The sequenced material came from PBMCs. DNA sequence: TGTGCCAGCAGTGTTGGAGACGGCGCCTACGAGCAGTACTTC. Translated, it reads CASSVGDGAYEQYF.